The entry below describes one TCR beta chain. Its cognate antigen is unknown. Assay used: immunoSEQ multiplex PCR; TCRdb lists only in-frame clones, some missing. The sample records 35,000 to 45,000 clones, about 78% being singletons. The CDR3 runs to 14 residues. Germline V lookup: CDR1 SEHNR, CDR2 FQNEAQ (reference sequence). V was cut by 1 base and J by 2 bases, with 9 bases left in between. Sequencing followed a ViraFEST assay step that expanded antigen-specific CD4+ T cells with viral peptide pools. Once cultured for under 11 days, the cells underwent separation to obtain CD4+ T cells. This individual tested PCR-positive for SARS-CoV-2 infection between March and December 2020. This sample was taken from a study of vaccination effects on CD4 cells after COVID-19.

This specimen consisted of CD4+ T cells from PBMCs cultured with HCoV-NL63 spike peptides, obtained before COVID-19 vaccination. The gene calls are TRBV7-9 and TRBJ2-7; possibly TRBD1 or TRBD2 for D (6 bases each). This TCR derives from a human donor who had a prior SARS-CoV-2 infection. The CDR3 loop reads CASSLGGATYEQYF. The CDR3 DNA reads as TGTGCCAGCAGCTTAGGGGGGGCCACCTACGAGCAGTACTTC.